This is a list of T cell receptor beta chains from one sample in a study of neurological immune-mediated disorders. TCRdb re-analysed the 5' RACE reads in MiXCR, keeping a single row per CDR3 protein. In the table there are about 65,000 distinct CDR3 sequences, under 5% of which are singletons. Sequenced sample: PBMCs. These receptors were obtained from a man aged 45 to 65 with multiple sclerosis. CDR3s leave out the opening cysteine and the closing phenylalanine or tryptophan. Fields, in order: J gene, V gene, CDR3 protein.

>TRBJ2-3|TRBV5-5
ASSLGPTDTQY
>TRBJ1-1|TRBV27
ASSLKENTEAF
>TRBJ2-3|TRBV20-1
SVKRRTSTDTQY
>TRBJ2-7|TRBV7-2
ASSLGRGPYYEQY
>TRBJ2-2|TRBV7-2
ASRSSGGARTGELF
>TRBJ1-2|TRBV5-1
ASSLGRNYGYT
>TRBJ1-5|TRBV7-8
ASSLFKGQAYNQPQH
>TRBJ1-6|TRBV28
ASNPALENSPLH
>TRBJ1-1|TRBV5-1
ASSLGGAWANTEAF
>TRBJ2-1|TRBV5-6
ASSLFGASGGYEQF
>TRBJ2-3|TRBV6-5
ASSRTSGADTQY
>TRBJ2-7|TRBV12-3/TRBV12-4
ASSFAVHYEQY
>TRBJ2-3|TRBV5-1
ASRDRDRGEDTQY
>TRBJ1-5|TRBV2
ASSDGSLSQPQH
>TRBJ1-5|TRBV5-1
ASSPGDNQPQH
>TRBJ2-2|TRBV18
ASSPGTGAATGELF
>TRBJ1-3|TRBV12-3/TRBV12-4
ASSYTASGKTIY
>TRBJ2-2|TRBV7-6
ASSLVRAANTGELF
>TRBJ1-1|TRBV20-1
SARVRGISTEAF
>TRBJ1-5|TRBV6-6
ASSYEGRQPQH
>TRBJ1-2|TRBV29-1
SVHGVPNYGYT
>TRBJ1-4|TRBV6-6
ASRRTGAFDEKLF
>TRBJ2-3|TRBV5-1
ASSTEGIPSTDTQY
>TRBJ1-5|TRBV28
ASSLGTGRSNQPQH
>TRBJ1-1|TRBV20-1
SARIDSLGTEAF
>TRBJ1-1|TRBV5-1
ASSFAGAGNTEAF
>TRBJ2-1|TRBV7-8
ASSLFRNEQF
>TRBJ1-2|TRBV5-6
ASSLAGNRYGYT
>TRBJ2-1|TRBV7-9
ASSPVRTGVDNEQF
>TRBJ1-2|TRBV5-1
ASSLDGRRAYGYT
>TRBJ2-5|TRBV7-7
ASSADRGAAQETQY
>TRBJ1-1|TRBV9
ASSVDARTAMNTEAF
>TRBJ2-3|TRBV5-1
ASSWSGAGYSDTQY
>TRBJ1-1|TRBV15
ATSGETLEQGITEAF
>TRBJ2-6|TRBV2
ASSEWSSAGANVLT
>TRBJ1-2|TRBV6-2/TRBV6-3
ASRPTGNYGYT
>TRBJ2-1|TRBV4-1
ASSQVGLVRDEQF
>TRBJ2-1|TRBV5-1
ASGTQGTSYNEQF
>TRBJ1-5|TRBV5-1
ASSPDSSGQPQH
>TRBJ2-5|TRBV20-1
SARGGLKETQY
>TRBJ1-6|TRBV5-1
ASSWGQGGGSPLN
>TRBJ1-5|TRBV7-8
ASSFSGFNQPQN
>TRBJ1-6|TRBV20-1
SARGGIYNSPLN